This TCR beta chain originates from a study of regulatory T cells in long-lasting Graves disease. Time point noted: newly diagnosed GD, antithyroid drugs for less than 3 months. The authors made the TCR library using RNA they extracted from PBMCs. HTBI primers from iRepertoire and Arm-PCR of CDR3 regions yielded the TCR beta libraries. TCRdb re-derived calls from the multiplex PCR reads in MiXCR, one entry per CDR3 protein. The top ten clones hold about 11% of a sample with 200,000 to 250,000 distinct CDR3 sequences, roughly a fifth of them seen once. This clonotype has a count of ten or more. The CDR3 length is 16 residues. Per germline, CDR1 MNHNS and CDR2 SASEGT. V lost 8 bases and J lost 9; bases outside the gene matches: 17. The sample was also reused in another study, on T cells in Graves' hyperthyroidism and ophthalmopathy. That paper notes: Separating ophthalmopathy from stable hyperthyroidism was achieved by a 13 V-J model.

The TCR sequence derives from a woman in her 30s with Graves disease. The material sequenced was peripheral blood mononuclear cells (PBMCs), taken at new diagnosis, from a patient treated with antithyroid drugs. This chain uses TRBV6-1 with TRBJ2-1; 9 bases agree with TRBD2. The CDR3 coding sequence is TGTGCCAGCGGGGATCTAACTAGCGGGCCGGACGGTGAGCAGTTCTTC. This gives the protein CASGDLTSGPDGEQFF.